This passage covers 12 T cell receptor beta chains from one sample sequenced in a study of blood T cells in healthy people across ages. For the second PCR, which ran for 7 to 11 cycles, a sample-barcoded 5' primer and a J-beta primer mix were used. From the 5' RACE reads, TCRdb called clonotypes with MiXCR, one entry per CDR3 protein. The table lists 750,000 to 1,000,000 distinct CDR3 sequences, about 29% of them singletons. The same sample was also used in a study of T cells of mothers and their children.

The sample consisted of blood. The receptor source for this set is a middle-aged woman in good health.

A few counts support this clonotype. This chain joins TRBV6-5 and TRBJ1-1; no clear D. V lost 2 bases to trimming and J lost 0 bases, with 13 bases between them. The CDR3 is 16 amino acids. Germline values: CDR1 MNHEY, CDR2 SVGAGI. Written as DNA, the CDR3 is TGTGCCAGCAGTTACCGAGAGGATTACGTGAACACTGAAGCTTTCTTT. Its protein product is CASSYREDYVNTEAFF.

V is TRBV3-1 and J is TRBJ2-7; TRBD2 agrees at 9 bases. The V gene end was trimmed by 3 bases and the J gene end by 6 bases; junction bases not matched to a gene: 0. Germline V gene lookup returns CDR1 LGHDT and CDR2 YNNKEL (reference sequence). The CDR3 contains 12 residues. The CDR3 nucleotides read TGTGCCAGCAGCCAGACTAGCGGCGAGCAGTACTTC. As protein: CASSQTSGEQYF.

This clonotype was observed a handful of times. V is TRBV7-9 and J is TRBJ1-2; TRBD1 might be the D (5 bases). This CDR3 contains 11 residues. Trimming removed 3 bases from V and 10 bases from J, with 9 bases in between. The germline V gene encodes CDR1 SEHNR and CDR2 FQNEAQ (reference sequence). CDR3 nucleotide sequence: TGTGCCAGCAGCTTGGGGGGACTCTACACCTTC. Translation: CASSLGGLYTF.

In regard to this clonotype: A much larger clonotype is one base distant, so this may be a read error. The chain has TRBV20-1 and TRBJ2-7; D gene uncertain. Germline CDR1 and CDR2: DFQATT and SNEGSKA (reference sequence). V dropped 5 bases and J dropped 6 bases, with 11 bases sitting between them. The CDR3 totals 11 residues. The CDR3 nucleotides are TGCAGTGCTCCTAGGACGGGCGAGCAGTACTTC. Translating it yields CSAPRTGEQYF.

V and J are TRBV20-1 and TRBJ2-3, with TRBD1 as a possible D gene (6 bases). This CDR3 is built from 12 residues. Germline assignment: CDR1 DFQATT and CDR2 SNEGSKA (reference sequence). Trimming left V 5 bases short and J 9 bases short, with 15 bases between. The CDR3 DNA reads as TGCAGTGCTCCCCTGACAGGTTTCACGCAGTATTTT. Amino acids: CSAPLTGFTQYF.

This clonotype was observed a few times. The CDR3 sequence is CASSVVGPGSPLHF. CDR3 in DNA: TGTGCCAGCAGCGTAGTCGGGCCTGGGTCACCCCTCCACTTT. This chain connects TRBV9 to TRBJ1-6; D gene uncertain. The CDR3 extends over 14 amino acids. The germline V and J ends were trimmed by 0 bases and 10 bases, with 11 bases remaining between them. From germline, CDR1 is SGDLS and CDR2 YYNGEE.

There are a few counts of this clonotype. The gene calls are TRBV12-3 or TRBV12-4 and TRBJ2-1; D could derive from TRBD1 or TRBD2 (6 bases each). The CDR3 runs to 14 residues. The V and J ends lost 5 bases and 6 bases respectively, with 14 bases between them. The CDR3 here is CASSRGAGVNEQFF. The DNA for the CDR3 is TGTGCCAGCAGTAGGGGGGCAGGGGTCAATGAGCAGTTCTTC.

This clonotype has more than one count but fewer than ten. V and J are TRBV7-6 and TRBJ1-1; weak D call: TRBD1 (5 bases). V lost 5 bases to trimming and J lost 3 bases, with 19 bases between them. The CDR3 spans 16 residues. Germline assignment: CDR1 SGHVS and CDR2 FNYEAQ. CDR3 protein: CASSAMDRSRDTEAFF. The CDR3 DNA sequence: TGTGCCAGCAGCGCAATGGACCGTTCCAGGGACACTGAAGCTTTCTTT.

This clonotype was detected a few times. The chain joins TRBV3-1 to TRBJ2-5; TRBD1 agrees at 11 bases. The CDR3 spans 16 residues. Germline trimming cut 2 bases from V and 5 bases from J; bases unmatched to any gene: 7. The V gene's germline CDR1 is LGHDT and CDR2 YNNKEL (reference sequence). The CDR3 loop is CASSQLGTGGWETQYF. CDR3 nucleotide sequence: TGTGCCAGCAGCCAATTGGGGACAGGGGGGTGGGAGACCCAGTACTTC.

The table lists this clonotype with many counts. The V call is TRBV20-1, the J call TRBJ2-4; D may be TRBD1 (6 bases). Germline V gene data show CDR1 as DFQATT and CDR2 as SNEGSKA (reference sequence). The CDR3 length is 13 residues. V lost 4 bases and J 3 bases, leaving 10 bases between the germline ends. The CDR3 is CSATRTVKNIQYF. The CDR3 DNA reads as TGCAGTGCTACGCGGACAGTCAAAAACATTCAGTACTTC.

The table lists this clonotype with a few counts. The CDR3 here is CASSIGQGGSPLHF. The CDR3 DNA sequence: TGTGCCAGCAGCATAGGACAGGGTGGCTCACCCCTCCACTTT. The rearrangement uses TRBV6-6 and TRBJ1-6; 8 bases map to TRBD1. CDR1 is MNHNY and CDR2 is SVGAGI in the germline V gene (reference sequence). The CDR3 consists of 14 residues. V shed 6 bases, J shed 10 bases, and the junction held 8 bases outside the gene matches.

The chain recombines TRBV5-1 with TRBJ2-3, with D possibly being TRBD2 (5 bases). Looked up from germline, CDR1 is SGHRS and CDR2 is YFSETQ. V dropped 0 bases and J dropped 3 bases, with 11 bases sitting between them. This CDR3 has 15 amino acids. The CDR3 sequence: CASSLVTTTTDTQYF. Written as DNA, the CDR3 is TGCGCCAGCAGCTTGGTGACTACGACGACAGATACGCAGTATTTT.